This T cell receptor (beta chain) was profiled in a study of T cell repertoires in cytomegalovirus infection (dated by TCRdb to between 2018 and 2021). Regarding the complete study: Peptide stimulations targeted recently identified HLA-C-restricted CMV epitopes, whose presentation resists viral immunomodulation, together with well-studied HLA-B-restricted epitopes. Because public TCR beta signatures pointed to carriage of CMV infection together with the matching HLA type, the HLA type of each donor mattered for the analysis. Broader findings and caveats from the paper: In the ex vivo response, HLA-C-restricted CMV-specific TCR beta clonotypes were dominant, and in two of eight donors the single most frequent clonotype came from this HLA-C-restricted group. In both this cohort and an independent approximately 350-donor cohort, the cumulative frequency of public TCR beta family members distinguished carriers of CMV infection plus the relevant HLA type.

This clonotype was picked up a small number of times. The antigen this receptor binds is unknown. No much larger clone exists at a distance of one base, and base qualities are not known. Cut back by 3 bases and 9 bases, the V and J ends lie 18 bases apart. There are 14 amino acids in the CDR3, from cysteine to phenylalanine inclusive. Left in the record is the CDR3 DNA by itself, 42 bases read in frame from the first base. CDR1 LNHDA and CDR2 SQIVND are derived from the germline V gene (reference sequence). TCRdb names Illumina HiSeq 1500 as the instrument used. TCRdb trimmed the raw reads at Q25, called clones with MiXCR and kept productive beta chains. Duplicate CDR3 protein sequences are folded into a single record with the most common DNA and genes. Recorded for this sample are about 25,000 distinct CDR3 sequences; more than 20% of them occurred a single time. Of the sample, roughly nine tenths falls within the top ten clones.

Explained via the paper, the treatment or condition label denotes: in vitro stimulation with specific CMV peptide epitopes to enrich CMV-specific T cells. The clonotype comes from a human donor in good health (CMV status not recorded). Some clones in this sample may be carry-over from other donors' samples. Sequencing was performed on CD8+ T cells from cultured PBMCs, taken from culture after CMV antigen stimulation. The chain employs TRBV19 and TRBJ2-7; a tentative D match to TRBD2 spans 6 bases. The nucleotides are TGTGCCAGTAGTATCGAGGGTTCCGGGCGGGGGCAGTACTTC. Translated, it gives CASSIEGSGRGQYF.